What follows are 21 T cell receptor beta chains derived from one specimen sequenced in a study of blood T cell repertoires in COVID-19 (dated by TCRdb to the early 2020s). Libraries came from the immunoSEQ multiplex PCR assay. Held by TCRdb, this immuneACCESS table contains in-frame sequences only and omits some clones. Under half of the omission traces to an unresolved V gene where checked; the cause of the rest is unknown. The sample yields about 250,000 clones; around four fifths were counted once. Approximately 4% of the sample goes to the ten largest clones. Material: PBMCs or T cells enriched from blood (not recorded which). These receptor sequences come from a woman between 40 and 50 years old who had been exposed to COVID-19.

The chain has TRBV2 and TRBJ1-5; D unresolved. The CDR3 extends over 14 amino acids. Trimming took off 2 bases at V and 0 bases at J, with 5 bases between the two ends. In germline, CDR1 is SNHLY, CDR2 FYNNEI. Written as DNA, the CDR3 is TGTGCCAGCAGTGAAATGAGTAGCAATCAGCCCCAGCATTTT. Translating gives CASSEMSSNQPQHF.

The chain has TRBV21-1 and TRBJ2-7; the table's TRBD1 call for D was not verified on the DNA. TRBV21-1 is shown as a pseudogene. There are 13 residues in the CDR3. The CDR3 DNA is TGTGCCAGCAGCCATCAGGGGACGGACGAGCAGTACTTC. Translating gives CASSHQGTDEQYF.

The chain uses TRBV5-6 and TRBJ1-2, with no clear D. V lost 0 bases, J lost 1 base, and 10 bases lay in between. This CDR3 spans 15 amino acids. Germline V lookup: CDR1 SGHDT, CDR2 YYEEEE. The CDR3 sequence: CASSLEPGLNYGYTF. The CDR3 DNA is TGTGCCAGCAGCTTGGAGCCAGGACTTAACTATGGCTACACCTTC. Complete variable domain (other parts from reference TRBV5-6 and TRBJ1-2): DAGVTQSPTHLIKTRGQQVTLRCSPKSGHDTVSWYQQALGQGPQFIFQYYEEEERQRGNFPDRFSGHQFPNYSSELNVNALLLGDSALYLCASSLEPGLNYGYTFGSGTRLTVV.

CDR3 DNA: TGTGCCAGCAGCGTAGAACAGAGTGATTCACCCCTCCACTTT. Protein sequence: CASSVEQSDSPLHF. This chain links TRBV9 with TRBJ1-6, with D unresolved. From germline, CDR1 is SGDLS and CDR2 YYNGEE. Trimming stripped 0 bases from V and 8 bases from J, with 9 bases between. This CDR3 comprises 14 residues.

This clone was observed a few times. The chain is built from TRBV5-4 and TRBJ1-1; D might be TRBD1 (5 bases). Trimming pared 0 bases from V and 0 bases from J, leaving 12 bases between. Germline V gives CDR1 SGHNT, CDR2 YYREEE (reference sequence). The CDR3 contains 16 residues. This chain's CDR3 is CASSLARGKMNTEAFF. The CDR3, as DNA: TGTGCCAGCAGCTTGGCTCGGGGGAAGATGAACACTGAAGCTTTCTTT.

The chain has TRBV30 and TRBJ1-1; a possible D gene is TRBD1 (6 bases). The germline CDR1 and CDR2 sequences are GTSNPN and SVGIG (reference sequence). The CDR3 covers 13 residues. V shed 0 bases and J shed 5 bases, with 10 bases lying between them. For the CDR3, the DNA is TGTGCCTGGAGTGTTACAGGGAGTACTGAAGCTTTCTTT. Translating it yields CAWSVTGSTEAFF.

The CDR3 reads CAISNPTGSTNEKLFF. CDR3 nucleotides: TGTGCCATCAGCAATCCGACAGGTTCAACTAATGAAAAACTGTTTTTT. The chain combines TRBV10-3 with TRBJ1-4; a weak D match, TRBD1 (6 bases). The germline V gene encodes CDR1 ENHRY and CDR2 SYGVKD. The CDR3 contains 16 residues. The V gene lost 6 bases and the J gene lost 0 bases, with 14 bases spanning the gap.

This clone has a handful of counts. The chain couples TRBV5-1 to TRBJ1-4; 10 bases align to TRBD1. The CDR3 length is 18 residues. The germline V gene encodes CDR1 SGHRS and CDR2 YFSETQ. V lost 4 bases and J lost 0; bases outside the gene matches: 9. The CDR3 coding sequence is TGCGCCAGCAGCGAGGGGACAGGGGCGCTAACAACTAATGAAAAACTGTTTTTT. Protein: CASSEGTGALTTNEKLFF.

The chain carries TRBV6-5 and TRBJ1-6; TRBD1 might be the D (5 bases). Germline V gene data show CDR1 as MNHEY and CDR2 as SVGAGI. CDR3 length equals 15 residues. V was cut by 6 bases and J by 5 bases, with 14 bases left in between. The CDR3: CASSPGGNDNSPLHF. In nucleotides, the CDR3 is TGTGCCAGCAGCCCCGGGGGGAACGATAATTCACCCCTCCACTTT.

This chain uses TRBV11-3 with TRBJ2-1; D may be TRBD1 (6 bases). Trimming stripped 4 bases from V and 6 bases from J, with 13 bases between. The CDR3 extends over 14 amino acids. Looked up from germline, CDR1 is SGHNT and CDR2 is YENEEA. The CDR3 here is CASSSSDRRNEQFF. The CDR3, as DNA: TGTGCCAGCAGCTCCTCCGACAGGCGCAATGAGCAGTTCTTC.

This clone has only one observation. The chain has TRBV12-3 or TRBV12-4 and TRBJ1-2; D possibly corresponds to TRBD1 (5 bases). V shed 4 bases and J shed 12 bases, with 15 bases lying between them. The CDR3 loop spans 12 amino acids. DNA for the CDR3: TGTGCCAGCAGTTCGGGACGCGGAGGGGACACCTTC. It translates to CASSSGRGGDTF.

This chain joins TRBV4-1 and TRBJ2-2, with a tentative D call TRBD2 (6 bases). The CDR3 is 14 residues long. V gave up 8 bases and J gave up 6 bases, with 16 bases separating them. The germline CDR1 and CDR2 sequences are MGHRA and YSYEKL. The CDR3 sequence: CASDRGLSAGELFF. The CDR3 region has the DNA TGCGCCAGCGATCGGGGGTTAAGCGCCGGGGAGCTGTTTTTT.

The rearrangement links TRBV30 to TRBJ1-1; no clear D. The CDR3 loop spans 12 amino acids. Trimming left V 7 bases short and J 5 bases short, with 14 bases between. Per the germline V gene, CDR1 is GTSNPN and CDR2 is SVGIG (reference sequence). CDR3 residues: CAYAPGGTEAFF. The CDR3 coding sequence is TGTGCCTACGCACCGGGTGGAACTGAAGCTTTCTTT.

This clone was recorded only once. The CDR3 nucleotides are TGTGCCAGTAGGAGCGGGACTAGGTTCGCAGATACGCAGTATTTT. It translates to CASRSGTRFADTQYF. The chain has TRBV19 and TRBJ2-3, with 8 bases that match TRBD2. V gave up 6 bases and J gave up 4 bases; unmatched junction bases: 9. CDR1 and CDR2 from the germline V gene are LNHDA and SQIVND (reference sequence). The CDR3 length is 15 residues.

The CDR3 DNA reads TGTGCCAGCAGTTCCCCGGGACAGCCAACCTACGAGCAGTACTTC. Translation: CASSSPGQPTYEQYF. V is TRBV28 and J is TRBJ2-7; 7 bases are shared with TRBD1. The CDR3 consists of 15 residues. Germline CDR1 MDHEN, CDR2 SYDVKM. Unmatched junction bases numbered 8, after V lost 4 bases and J lost 2 bases.

The V call is TRBV2, the J call TRBJ1-5, with 9 bases lining up with TRBD1. Trimming removed 7 bases from V and 7 bases from J; junction bases left unmatched: 5. The CDR3 contains 13 residues. Germline CDR1 and CDR2: SNHLY and FYNNEI. Here the CDR3 DNA reads TGTGCCAGCACCGGGACAGGGAGACAGCCCCAGCATTTT. Protein: CASTGTGRQPQHF. The full variable domain, completed using reference TRBV2 and TRBJ1-5, is EPEVTQTPSHQVTQMGQEVILRCVPISNHLYFYWYRQILGQKVEFLVSFYNNEISEKSEIFDDQFSVERPDGSNFTLKIRSTKLEDSAMYFCASTGTGRQPQHFGDGTRLSIL.

The chain carries TRBV7-3 and TRBJ2-3, with 8 nucleotides matching TRBD2. The CDR3 covers 15 residues. Germline trimming cut 5 bases from V and 2 bases from J; bases unmatched to any gene: 6. Germline lookup yields CDR1 SGHTA and CDR2 FQGTGA. Here the CDR3 reads CASSPTGGATDTQYF. CDR3 in DNA: TGTGCCAGCAGCCCTACCGGGGGGGCCACAGATACGCAGTATTTT.

The chain has TRBV14 and TRBJ2-3; D might be TRBD2 (5 bases). The germline CDR1 and CDR2 sequences are SGHDN and FVKESK. V was pared by 1 base and J by 4 bases, with 15 bases between. The CDR3 is made up of 16 amino acids. The CDR3: CASSQVPGELSDTQYF. As DNA, the CDR3 is TGTGCCAGCAGCCAAGTCCCCGGGGAGTTGTCAGATACGCAGTATTTT.

The chain is built from TRBV7-9 and TRBJ1-2; D remains ambiguous. V lost 1 base and J 6 bases, leaving 9 bases between the germline ends. This CDR3 is 13 amino acids long. Germline CDR1 and CDR2: SEHNR and FQNEAQ (reference sequence). CDR3 in amino acids: CASSLVEEDGYTF. The CDR3 DNA follows: TGTGCCAGCAGCTTAGTGGAGGAGGATGGCTACACCTTC. Combining the CDR3 with reference TRBV7-9 and TRBJ1-2 gives the whole variable domain DTGVSQNPRHKITKRGQNVTFRCDPISEHNRLYWYRQTLGQGPEFLTYFQNEAQLEKSRLLSDRFSAERPKGSFSTLEIQRTEQGDSAMYLCASSLVEEDGYTFGSGTRLTVV.

The chain couples TRBV6-5 to TRBJ1-4, with D possibly TRBD1 on 6 matching bases. CDR1 and CDR2 from the germline V gene are MNHEY and SVGAGI. CDR3 length: 14 residues. V was clipped by 7 bases and J by 8 bases, with 17 bases between them. The CDR3 here is CASTKQGFGEKLFF. CDR3 DNA: TGTGCCAGCACTAAACAGGGCTTCGGGGAAAAACTGTTTTTT.

This chain joins TRBV19 and TRBJ2-3; 7 bases align to TRBD2. CDR1 is LNHDA and CDR2 is SQIVND in the germline V gene (reference sequence). The CDR3 totals 15 residues. The ends lost 1 base at V and 2 bases at J; junction bases unmatched: 3. The CDR3 nucleotides are TGTGCCAGTAGTATAGTGGCGGGGGTCACAGATACGCAGTATTTT. Translated, it gives CASSIVAGVTDTQYF.